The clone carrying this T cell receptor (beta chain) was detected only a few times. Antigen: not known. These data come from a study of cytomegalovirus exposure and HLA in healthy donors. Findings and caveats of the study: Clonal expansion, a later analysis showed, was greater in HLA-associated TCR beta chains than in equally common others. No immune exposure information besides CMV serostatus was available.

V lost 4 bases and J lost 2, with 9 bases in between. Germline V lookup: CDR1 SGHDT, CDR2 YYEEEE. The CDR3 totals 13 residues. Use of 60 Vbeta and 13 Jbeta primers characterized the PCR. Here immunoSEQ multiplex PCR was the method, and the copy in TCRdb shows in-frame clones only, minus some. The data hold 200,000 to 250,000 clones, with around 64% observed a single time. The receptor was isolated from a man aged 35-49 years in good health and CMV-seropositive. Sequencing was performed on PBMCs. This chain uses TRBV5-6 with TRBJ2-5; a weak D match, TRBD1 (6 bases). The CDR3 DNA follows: TGTGCCAGCAGCCGGACAGCTCAAGAGACCCAGTACTTC. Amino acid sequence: CASSRTAQETQYF.